Below, one T cell receptor (beta chain) is given with its context. In the authors' workflow: Reference gene primer amplification gave estimated nucleated cell counts. Assay used: immunoSEQ multiplex PCR; TCRdb lists only in-frame clones, some missing. V, J and clone size derive from that table, while D and trimming were established from the DNA sequence. The sample shows roughly 220,000 clones, about 80% of them seen only once. Germline CDR1 and CDR2: SGHNT and YENEEA. There are 15 residues in the CDR3. V was clipped by 1 base and J by 3 bases, with 12 bases between them. This record comes from a study of blood T cell repertoires in COVID-19. Study context: Samples came from the United States, Italy and Spain, spanning acute and convalescent COVID-19. PBMCs, B-cell-depleted T cells, or T cells provided the cDNA or gDNA that made up the material.

Material for sequencing was peripheral blood. This clonotype was sampled from a woman in her 30s who had recovered from COVID-19. This rearrangement joins TRBV11-3 to TRBJ2-5, with a possible D match to TRBD2 (7 bases). The CDR3 nucleotides are TGTGCCAGCAGCTTAGCGGCGGGGGCGAAAGAGACCCAGTACTTC. Amino acids: CASSLAAGAKETQYF.